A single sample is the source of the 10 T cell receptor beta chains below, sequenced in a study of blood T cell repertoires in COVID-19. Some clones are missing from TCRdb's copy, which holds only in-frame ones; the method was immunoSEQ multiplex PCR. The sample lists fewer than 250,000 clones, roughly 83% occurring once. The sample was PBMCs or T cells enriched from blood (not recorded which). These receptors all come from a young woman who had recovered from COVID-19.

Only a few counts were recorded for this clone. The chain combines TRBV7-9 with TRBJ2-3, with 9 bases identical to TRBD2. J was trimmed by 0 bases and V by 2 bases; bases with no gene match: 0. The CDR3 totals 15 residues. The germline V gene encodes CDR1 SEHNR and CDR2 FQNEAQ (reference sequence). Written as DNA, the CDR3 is TGTGCCAGCAGCTTAAGCGGGGGGAGCACAGATACGCAGTATTTT. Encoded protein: CASSLSGGSTDTQYF.

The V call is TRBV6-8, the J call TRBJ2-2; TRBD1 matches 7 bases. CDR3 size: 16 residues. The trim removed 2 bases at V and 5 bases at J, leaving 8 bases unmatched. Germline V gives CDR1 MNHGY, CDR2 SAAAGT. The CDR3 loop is CASSYKRQGGTGELFF. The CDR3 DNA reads TGTGCCAGCAGTTACAAACGACAGGGCGGGACCGGGGAGCTGTTTTTT.

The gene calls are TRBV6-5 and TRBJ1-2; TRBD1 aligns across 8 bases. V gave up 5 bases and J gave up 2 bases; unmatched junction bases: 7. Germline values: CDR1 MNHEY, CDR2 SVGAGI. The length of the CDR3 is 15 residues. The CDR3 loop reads CASSPGQGWNYGYTF. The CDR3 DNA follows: TGTGCCAGCAGTCCTGGACAGGGATGGAACTATGGCTACACCTTC.

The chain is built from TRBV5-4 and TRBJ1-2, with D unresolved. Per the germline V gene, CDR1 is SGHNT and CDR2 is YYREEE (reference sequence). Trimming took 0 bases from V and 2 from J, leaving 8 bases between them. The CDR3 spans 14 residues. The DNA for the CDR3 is TGTGCCAGCAGCTTGGATTCGGGGAACTATGGCTACACCTTC. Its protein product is CASSLDSGNYGYTF.

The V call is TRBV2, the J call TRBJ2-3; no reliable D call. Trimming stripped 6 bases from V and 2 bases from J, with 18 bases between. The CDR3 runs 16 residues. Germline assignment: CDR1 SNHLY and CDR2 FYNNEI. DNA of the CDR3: TGTGCCAGCAGCCTCCTGGCCCCGTCCCACACAGATACGCAGTATTTT. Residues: CASSLLAPSHTDTQYF.

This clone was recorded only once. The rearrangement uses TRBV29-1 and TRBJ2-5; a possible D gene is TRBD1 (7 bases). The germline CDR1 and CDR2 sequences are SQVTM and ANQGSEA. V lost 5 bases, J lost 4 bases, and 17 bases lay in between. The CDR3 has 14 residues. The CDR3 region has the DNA TGCAGCGTTATGGGAGGAGGGGGCGGAGAGACCCAGTACTTC. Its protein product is CSVMGGGGGETQYF.

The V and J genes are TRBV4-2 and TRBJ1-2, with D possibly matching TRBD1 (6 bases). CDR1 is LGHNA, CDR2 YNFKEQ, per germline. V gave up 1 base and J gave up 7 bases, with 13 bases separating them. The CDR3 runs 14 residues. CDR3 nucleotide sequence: TGTGCCAGCAGCCAAGTCGGGCAGGGGTTTGGCTACACCTTC. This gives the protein CASSQVGQGFGYTF.

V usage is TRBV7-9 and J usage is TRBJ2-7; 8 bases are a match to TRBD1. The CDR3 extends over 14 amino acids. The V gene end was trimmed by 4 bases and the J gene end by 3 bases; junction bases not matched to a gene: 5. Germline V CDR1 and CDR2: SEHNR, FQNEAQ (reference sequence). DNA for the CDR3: TGTGCCAGCAGCTCGACAGGGGACCGCTACGAGCAGTACGTC. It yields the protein CASSSTGDRYEQYV.

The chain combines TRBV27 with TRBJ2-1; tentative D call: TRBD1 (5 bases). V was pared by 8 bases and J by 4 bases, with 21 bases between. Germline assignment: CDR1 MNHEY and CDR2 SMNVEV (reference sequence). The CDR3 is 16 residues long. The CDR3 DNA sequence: TGTGCCAGCCTATCATGGGGCAATGGCCGTTACAATGAGCAGTTCTTC. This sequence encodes CASLSWGNGRYNEQFF.

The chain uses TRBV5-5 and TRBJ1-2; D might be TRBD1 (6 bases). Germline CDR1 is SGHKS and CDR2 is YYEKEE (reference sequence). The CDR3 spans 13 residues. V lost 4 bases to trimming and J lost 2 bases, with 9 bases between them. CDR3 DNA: TGTGCCAGCAGCACAACAGGGAACTATGGCTACACCTTC. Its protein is CASSTTGNYGYTF.